Presented here are 3 T cell receptor beta chains from one specimen sequenced in a study of cytotoxic CD8 clonotypes in ibrutinib-treated CLL (dated by TCRdb to the early 2020s). Library creation used the immunoSEQ multiplex PCR assay. The source is immuneACCESS, and TCRdb retained only in-frame sequences with V and J called. Part of the clones is not carried over; for the studies checked, unresolved V genes explain less than half of this, and the remainder is unexplained. The table for this sample lists 150,000 to 200,000 clones; roughly 90% of them were counted only once. The top ten clones comprise approximately 2.9% of the sample. The time point label, read with the paper, signifies: progressive disease on ibrutinib. The sample consisted of PBMCs, taken at disease progression, from a patient treated with ibrutinib. These receptors were taken from a human donor with chronic lymphocytic leukemia.

This clone was seen a few times. The genes are TRBV2 and TRBJ2-7; tentative D call: TRBD2 (6 bases). There are 13 residues in the CDR3. The V end lost 6 bases, the J end lost 4 bases, and 13 bases lay between the germline ends. Germline CDR1 is SNHLY and CDR2 is FYNNEI. The CDR3 DNA follows: TGTGCCAGCAGCCCGGGAGAACTTTACGAGCAGTACTTC. Amino acids: CASSPGELYEQYF.

The chain couples TRBV9 to TRBJ2-7, with TRBD2 identical over 15 bases. The CDR3 loop spans 14 amino acids. The ends lost 6 bases at V and 8 bases at J; junction bases unmatched: 6. Germline CDR1 and CDR2: SGDLS and YYNGEE. DNA for the CDR3: TGTGCCAGCAACCCGGGACTAGCGGGAGGACAGCAGTACTTC. Its translation is CASNPGLAGGQQYF. Drawing the rest from reference TRBV9 and TRBJ2-7, the complete variable domain is DSGVTQTPKHLITATGQRVTLRCSPRSGDLSVYWYQQSLDQGLQFLIQYYNGEERAKGNILERFSAQQFPDLHSELNLSSLELGDSALYFCASNPGLAGGQQYFGPGTRLTVT.

V gene TRBV23-1 combines with J gene TRBJ2-1; 8 bases line up with TRBD1. TRBV23-1 is assigned to the ORF class and has an uncertain function. After removal of 4 bases from V and 6 bases from J, the junction contained 11 bases not matched to a gene. This CDR3 region has 16 residues. The CDR3 DNA sequence: TGCGCCAGCAGTCCACTAGAGAGGACAGGGAGCAATGAGCAGTTCTTC. Amino acids: CASSPLERTGSNEQFF.